This paragraph reports one T cell receptor beta chain. Its specific antigen is unknown. Base quality data are lacking; no much larger clone is found one base away. These data are taken from a study of T cell clones after liver transplantation (dated by TCRdb to the late 2010s). About the study as a whole: The samples were obtained from ITN030ST, a randomized trial that attempted immunosuppression withdrawal within 2 years after liver transplantation. A cohort of 8 liver transplant recipients was studied, of whom 3 were classified as tolerant and 5 as non-tolerant. Donor-reactive T cell clones were identified by TCRbeta sequencing following a pre-transplant mixed lymphocyte reaction and were subsequently tracked in post-transplant blood. As an antigen-independent comparator for donor-reactive sequences, third party-reactive TCRbeta sequences were also identified from pre-transplant MLRs. Until randomization at 12-24 months post-transplant, subjects were given standard immunosuppression, with no induction therapy. Tolerance was defined as complete withdrawal of immunosuppression for at least one year without a rise in liver enzymes beyond twice the upper limit of normal. Blood samples were collected pre-transplant, pre-randomization before withdrawal, and post-randomization after either complete withdrawal or failed withdrawal. Of the eight recipients, a few were HCV-positive, while the remaining recipients had been transplanted for non-autoimmune, non-viral indications.

V loses 1 base of germline sequence and J loses 2 bases, and the interval between the two ends is 14 bases. Including cysteine and phenylalanine, the CDR3 has 16 amino acids. Left in the record is the CDR3 DNA by itself, 48 bases read in frame from the first base. CDR1 and CDR2 are drawn from the germline V gene: MDHEN, SYDVKM. On the study overall, not on this receptor specifically: In two subjects, low numbers of available donor cells limited the measurable donor-reactive repertoire. Because allograft tissue specimens were not available, migration of donor-reactive T cells into the graft, rather than deletion, may have occurred. A greater decline was seen for donor-reactive sequences than for third party-reactive sequences, suggesting partial antigen-specific deletion unrelated to withdrawal success. The conclusions were preliminary, being limited by small, heterogeneous patient numbers and by non-standardized post-transplant time points. Once repertoire turnover was taken into account, donor-reactive detection showed a significant reduction for CD4 in 7 of 8 subjects and for CD8 in 8 of 8. A significant post-transplant decrease in circulating donor-reactive CD4 TCRbeta sequences was observed in 5 of 8 subjects, irrespective of tolerance or HCV status.

Thawed unstimulated PBMCs were stained for CD3, CD4 and CD8 and FACS-sorted into CD3+CD4+ and CD3+CD8+ populations. Randomization to immunosuppression withdrawal applied to every one of the 8 studied subjects. Genomic DNA was isolated with the Qiagen DNeasy Blood and Tissue Kit. Frozen genomic DNA underwent high-throughput TCRbeta CDR3 sequencing by immunoSEQ, including PCR amplification, mapping, bias correction and internal controls. Processing in the source paper ran as follows. Only productive rearrangements were retained, with each unique TCRbeta sequence defined by its CDR3 nucleotide sequence together with its V and J gene. For a sequence to be called donor-reactive, it needed a frequency of at least 0.01% and at least 5-fold expansion in CFSE-low cells compared with unstimulated pre-transplant cells. To ensure at least 90% detection power, minimum frequency thresholds were set for each subject based on that subject's lowest-template unstimulated sample. Repertoire turnover was measured by Jensen-Shannon divergence between the top 1000 TCRbeta sequences post- and pre-transplant. Two-sided Fisher's exact tests were used to test for changes in how often donor-reactive sequences were detected. TCRdb stores this immuneACCESS table with in-frame sequences only. Part of the clones is absent; in the studies checked, under half of the shortfall reflects unresolved V genes, and no reason is known for the rest. D and trimming come from the DNA, and the V and J calls and clone size come from that table. The sample table holds 45,000 to 60,000 clones, of which roughly nine tenths were seen once. The top ten clones comprise roughly 14% of the sample.

The receptor's source is a human patient who received a liver transplant. Some T cells may have been brought in with the graft after a transplant. The material was CD8+ T cells from blood, obtained 12 months after liver transplant. Recombination linked TRBV28 to TRBJ1-2, and the D gene may be TRBD1, 6 bases matching. CDR3 reads: CASSLSRQARNYGYTF. The sequence in DNA is TGTGCCAGCAGTTTATCCCGACAGGCCCGCAACTATGGCTACACCTTC.